The 13 T cell receptor beta chains given below trace back to one sample, sequenced in a study of blood T cell repertoires in COVID-19. Produced via immunoSEQ multiplex PCR; TCRdb's table is partial and in-frame only. The sample lists about 50,000 clones, more than 80% seen once, with 16% in the top ten. The sample comprised peripheral blood. These receptors all come from a man between 40 and 49 years old with acute or convalescent COVID-19.

The chain joins TRBV5-1 to TRBJ2-1; TRBD1 agrees at 7 bases. V was pared by 1 base and J by 8 bases, with 3 bases of the junction left unmatched. Germline assignment: CDR1 SGHRS and CDR2 YFSETQ. This CDR3 is 13 amino acids long. CDR3 coding DNA: TGCGCCAGCAGCTTGAAGGGGGCGTATGAGCAGTTCTTC. Amino acids: CASSLKGAYEQFF.

The chain combines TRBV7-9 with TRBJ2-1; TRBD1 matches at 11 bases. Germline assignment: CDR1 SEHNR and CDR2 FQNEAQ (reference sequence). The CDR3 covers 13 residues. Trimming cost V 6 bases and J 7 bases; bases outside gene matches: 2. CDR3 nucleotide sequence: TGTGCCAGCAGGGGACAGGGGGTAAATGAGCAGTTCTTC. This codes for CASRGQGVNEQFF. The whole variable domain, remainder taken from reference TRBV7-9 and TRBJ2-1, is DTGVSQNPRHKITKRGQNVTFRCDPISEHNRLYWYRQTLGQGPEFLTYFQNEAQLEKSRLLSDRFSAERPKGSFSTLEIQRTEQGDSAMYLCASRGQGVNEQFFGPGTRLTVL.

This sequence joins TRBV3-1 (or the pseudogene TRBV3-2) and TRBJ1-2; 10 nucleotides agree with TRBD1. The CDR3 is 14 residues long. Looked up from germline, CDR1 is LGHDT and CDR2 is YNNKEL (reference sequence). Trimming at V came to 2 bases and at J to 7 bases, leaving 4 bases not matched to a gene. CDR3 region: CASSQRGQGTGYTF. The CDR3 DNA reads TGTGCCAGCAGCCAAAGGGGACAGGGGACTGGCTACACCTTC.

V and J are TRBV3-1 (or the pseudogene TRBV3-2) and TRBJ2-3; 9 bases are a match to TRBD2. This CDR3 comprises 13 residues. The J segment lost 6 bases and the V segment lost 4 bases, leaving 2 bases of the junction unmatched. CDR1 is LGHDT and CDR2 is YNNKEL in the germline V gene (reference sequence). For the CDR3, the DNA is TGTGCCAGCAGCCCTGGGACTAGCGATACGCAGTATTTT. Its protein is CASSPGTSDTQYF.

The chain couples TRBV24-1 to TRBJ1-5; D possibly corresponds to TRBD1 (6 bases). Germline V gives CDR1 KGHDR, CDR2 SFDVKD. This CDR3 is 15 amino acids long. Deletions cut 9 bases from V and 3 bases from J, with 17 bases between. The CDR3 loop is CATPVQGGANQPQHF. CDR3 bases: TGTGCCACCCCCGTACAGGGTGGCGCCAATCAGCCCCAGCATTTT.

This sequence joins TRBV6-5 and TRBJ1-4, with D perhaps matching TRBD1 (6 bases). The CDR3 runs to 14 residues. The germline CDR1 and CDR2 sequences are MNHEY and SVGAGI. Trimming shortened V by 7 bases and J by 2 bases, and 11 bases separated the two germline ends. This CDR3 is CASIGGVTNEKLFF. CDR3 bases: TGTGCCAGCATAGGGGGAGTGACTAATGAAAAACTGTTTTTT.

The V and J genes are TRBV6-5 and TRBJ1-3; 7 nucleotides agree with TRBD1. The CDR3 totals 14 residues. Germline trimming cut 8 bases from V and 0 bases from J; bases unmatched to any gene: 4. CDR1 is MNHEY and CDR2 is SVGAGI in the germline V gene. CDR3 DNA sequence: TGTGCCAGCCGACAGGGCAACTCTGGAAACACCATATATTTT. Its protein is CASRQGNSGNTIYF.

The CDR3 reads CASSPITGGSEAFF. CDR3 nucleotide sequence: TGTGCCAGCAGCCCGATTACAGGGGGCAGTGAAGCTTTCTTT. This rearrangement joins TRBV7-2 to TRBJ1-1; 9 nucleotides agree with TRBD1. Germline loops: CDR1 SGHTA, CDR2 FQGNSA. V trimming: 5 bases; J trimming: 7 bases; junction bases outside the gene matches: 8. This CDR3 region has 14 residues.

The gene calls are TRBV7-9 and TRBJ1-1; D gene unclear. The CDR3 covers 13 residues. Trimming took 1 base from V and 8 from J, leaving 11 bases between them. Germline V gene lookup returns CDR1 SEHNR and CDR2 FQNEAQ (reference sequence). The CDR3 is CASSLDRSGEAFF. The CDR3 DNA follows: TGTGCCAGCAGCTTAGACCGGTCGGGGGAAGCTTTCTTT.

The rearrangement uses TRBV9 and TRBJ1-3, with D possibly matching TRBD1 (6 bases). Germline V gene data show CDR1 as SGDLS and CDR2 as YYNGEE. Trimming shortened V by 3 bases and J by 0 bases, and 10 bases separated the two germline ends. The CDR3 loop spans 15 amino acids. The CDR3 reads CASSEGDYSGNTIYF. Written as DNA, the CDR3 is TGTGCCAGCAGCGAGGGGGATTACTCTGGAAACACCATATATTTT.

The CDR3 protein is CATSRDSMRGSSYNEQFF. The CDR3 DNA sequence: TGTGCCACCAGCAGAGATTCAATGCGGGGGAGCTCCTACAATGAGCAGTTCTTC. The chain recombines TRBV15 with TRBJ2-1; 7 nucleotides align to TRBD2. The V segment lost 0 bases and the J segment 0 bases; nucleotides outside the gene matches: 8. Germline CDR1 LNHNV, CDR2 YYDKDF (reference sequence). The CDR3 has 18 amino acids.

This chain uses TRBV6-5 with TRBJ2-5; D possibly corresponds to TRBD2 (7 bases). Trimming pared 7 bases from V and 4 bases from J, leaving 19 bases between. This CDR3 is 15 amino acids long. Germline CDR1 and CDR2: MNHEY and SVGAGI. The CDR3 loop is CASNSGRGALETQYF. CDR3 sequence (DNA): TGTGCCAGCAATTCGGGTCGGGGGGCCCTAGAGACCCAGTACTTC.

This sequence joins TRBV3-1 (or the pseudogene TRBV3-2) and TRBJ1-6, with D tentatively TRBD1 (5 bases). The CDR3 consists of 17 residues. Between the trimmed V and J ends, which lost 0 bases and 7 bases, there was a span of 16 bases. Germline CDR1 and CDR2: LGHDT and YNNKEL (reference sequence). The CDR3 is CASSQDRARWRNSPLHF. The CDR3, as DNA: TGTGCCAGCAGCCAAGACAGGGCACGGTGGAGAAATTCACCCCTCCACTTT.